This TCR beta chain derives from a study of lymphopenia after photon versus proton radiotherapy. Some clones are missing from TCRdb's copy, which holds only in-frame ones; the method was immunoSEQ multiplex PCR. The sample carries tens of thousands of clones, around 83% recorded once. There are 15 residues in the CDR3. The trim removed 1 base at V and 7 bases at J, leaving 6 bases unmatched. CDR1 is MDHEN and CDR2 is SYDVKM in the germline V gene. The receptor was isolated from a woman in her sixties or seventies with pancreatic cancer. Some clones in this sample may be carry-over from other donors' samples. The sample here was peripheral blood, taken from a patient treated with proton-based radiotherapy. The V call is TRBV28, the J call TRBJ1-2; 10 bases are shared with TRBD1. The CDR3 here is CASSLSGQGNPGYTF. The CDR3 DNA sequence: TGTGCCAGCAGTTTATCGGGACAGGGGAATCCTGGCTACACCTTC.